What follows are 5 T cell receptor beta chains derived from one specimen sequenced in a study of blood T cells in healthy people across ages. The second PCR ran about 6 to 11 cycles with a sample-barcoded 5' primer and J-beta primers. TCRdb re-derived calls from the 5' RACE reads in MiXCR, one entry per CDR3 protein. The sample yields about 1.8 million distinct CDR3 sequences, around 50% seen once. The sample comprised blood. These receptors were collected from a woman aged 40 to 50 in good health.

This clonotype came up a few times. V is TRBV20-1 and J is TRBJ2-5, with D possibly being TRBD2 (6 bases). The CDR3 spans 14 residues. V shed 3 bases and J shed 2 bases, with 13 bases lying between them. The germline V gene has CDR1 DFQATT and CDR2 SNEGSKA (reference sequence). The DNA of the CDR3 is TGCAGTGCTAGTTTAGTAGGAGGGCAAGAGACCCAGTACTTC. This gives the protein CSASLVGGQETQYF.

The V call is TRBV4-3, the J call TRBJ2-5, with 14 nucleotides matching TRBD2. V shed 8 bases and J 3 bases; nucleotides not matched to a gene: 11. The CDR3 totals 17 residues. CDR1 and CDR2 from the germline V gene are LGHNA and YSLEER. The chain's CDR3 is CASGPSGLAGDKETQYF. CDR3 in DNA: TGCGCCAGCGGCCCATCGGGACTAGCGGGGGATAAAGAGACCCAGTACTTC.

The gene calls are TRBV11-2 and TRBJ2-3; 10 bases map to TRBD2. The CDR3 loop spans 17 amino acids. CDR1 and CDR2 (germline): SGHAT, FQNNGV. J was trimmed by 2 bases and V by 5 bases; bases with no gene match: 10. The CDR3 bases are TGTGCCAGCAGCCCAAGGACTAGCGGCTCCTACACAGATACGCAGTATTTT. It is translated as CASSPRTSGSYTDTQYF.

The J gene is TRBJ1-2, the V gene TRBV5-1, with no clear D. The V end lost 0 bases, the J end lost 4 bases, and 7 bases lay between the germline ends. The CDR3 is 13 residues long. Looked up from germline, CDR1 is SGHRS and CDR2 is YFSETQ. CDR3: CASSLEAFYGYTF. CDR3 in DNA: TGCGCCAGCAGCTTGGAGGCCTTCTATGGCTACACCTTC.

This clonotype was recorded a few times. The CDR3: CASSLVKRSGANVLTF. The CDR3 DNA sequence: TGTGCCAGCAGCTTAGTTAAGCGGTCTGGGGCCAACGTCCTGACTTTC. The chain uses TRBV7-2 and TRBJ2-6; a possible D gene is TRBD2 (5 bases). V was clipped by 1 base and J by 1 base, with 8 bases between them. Germline CDR1 is SGHTA and CDR2 is FQGNSA. The CDR3 extends over 16 amino acids.